This TCR beta chain stems from a study of beta chain features in type 1 diabetes. Study overall: What patients shared with healthy donors was a similar profile of age, gender and cell yields. The study, taken as a whole, reports: Among patients, naive, central memory and Treg TCRB repertoires appeared more similar than among healthy donors. Fewer insertions but more deletions were seen at VDJ junctions in type 1 diabetes patients.

Deletions cut 0 bases from V and 0 bases from J, with 12 bases between. Germline values: CDR1 LGHNA, CDR2 YSLEER. CDR3 length: 17 amino acids. This clone has a handful of counts. Its antigen is still unknown. The investigators reverse transcribed all of the isolated RNA, so they sequenced expressed TCRB transcripts. Measured with immunoSEQ multiplex PCR; TCRdb has only the in-frame clones, and not every one. The repertoire holds 450,000 to 600,000 clones, with about 29% as singletons. Material for sequencing was naive CD4+ T cells from blood. This TCR came from a man between 18 and 29 years old in good health. J is TRBJ2-1 and V is TRBV4-3; D ambiguous. The CDR3 nucleotides read TGCGCCAGCAGCCAAGATAGGCTGGGGTCCTCCTACAATGAGCAGTTCTTC. Its translation: CASSQDRLGSSYNEQFF.